This T cell receptor (beta chain) was observed in a study of blood T cells in healthy people across ages. CDR3 length: 15 amino acids. Trimming removed 3 bases at V and 5 bases at J, with 15 bases between. A second PCR of 7 to 11 cycles used a sample-barcoded 5' primer and a J-beta primer mix. MiXCR, applied by TCRdb to the 5' RACE reads, yields one record per CDR3 protein. The table includes more than 650,000 distinct CDR3 sequences, about 24% detected once. Each of the donors had about 9.9 milliliters of peripheral blood drawn into EDTA-treated Vacutainer tubes. Sequenced sample: blood. This TCR derives from a man between 65 and 85 years old in good health. This chain joins TRBV12-3 or TRBV12-4 and TRBJ2-3, with D perhaps assigned TRBD1 or TRBD2 (5 bases each). The CDR3 reads CASSLGRARGDTQYF. The CDR3 DNA follows: TGTGCCAGCAGTTTGGGGCGAGCGAGGGGAGATACGCAGTATTTT.